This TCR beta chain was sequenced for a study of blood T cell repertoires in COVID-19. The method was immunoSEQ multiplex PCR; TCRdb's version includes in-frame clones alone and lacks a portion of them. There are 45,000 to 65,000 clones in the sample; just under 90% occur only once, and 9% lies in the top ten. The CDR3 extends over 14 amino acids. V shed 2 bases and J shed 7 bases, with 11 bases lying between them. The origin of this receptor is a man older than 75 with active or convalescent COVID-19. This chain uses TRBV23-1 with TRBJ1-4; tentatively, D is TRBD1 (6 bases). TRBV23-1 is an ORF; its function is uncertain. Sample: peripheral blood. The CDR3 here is CASSQRGRGEKLFF. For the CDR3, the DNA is TGCGCCAGCAGTCAAAGGGGGAGAGGTGAAAAACTGTTTTTT.